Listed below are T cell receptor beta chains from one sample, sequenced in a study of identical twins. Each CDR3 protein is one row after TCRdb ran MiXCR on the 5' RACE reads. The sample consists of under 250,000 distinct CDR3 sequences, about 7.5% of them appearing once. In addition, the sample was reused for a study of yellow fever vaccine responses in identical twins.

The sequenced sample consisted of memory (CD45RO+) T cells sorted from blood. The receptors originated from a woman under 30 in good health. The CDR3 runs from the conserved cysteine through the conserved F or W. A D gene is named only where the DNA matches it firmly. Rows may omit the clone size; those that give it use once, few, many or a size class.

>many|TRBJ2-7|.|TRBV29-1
CSAAGSYEQYF
TGCAGCGCTGCAGGTTCCTACGAGCAGTACTTC
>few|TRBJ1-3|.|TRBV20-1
CSARELIPAGTGGNTIYF
TGCAGTGCTAGAGAACTTATACCCGCCGGGACGGGCGGAAACACCATATATTTT
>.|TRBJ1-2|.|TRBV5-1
CASSLGGRTEDYGYTF
TGCGCCAGCAGCTTGGGCGGAAGGACAGAGGACTATGGCTACACCTTC
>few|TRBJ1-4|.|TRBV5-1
CASSLSVVNEKLFF
TGCGCCAGCAGCTTATCCGTGGTTAATGAAAAACTGTTTTTT
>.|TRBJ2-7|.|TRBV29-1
CSVEDRSSESYEQYF
TGCAGCGTTGAAGATCGGTCTAGCGAGTCCTACGAGCAGTACTTC
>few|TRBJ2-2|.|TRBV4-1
CASSQDQGIGELFF
TGCGCCAGCAGCCAAGATCAAGGGATCGGGGAGCTGTTTTTT
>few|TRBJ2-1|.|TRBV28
CASIQTGAGGFRYNEQFF
TGTGCCAGCATTCAAACGGGGGCGGGCGGCTTTAGATACAATGAGCAGTTCTTC
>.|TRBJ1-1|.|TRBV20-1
CSAMAATTEAFF
TGCAGTGCTATGGCTGCCACCACTGAAGCTTTCTTT
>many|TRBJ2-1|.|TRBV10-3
CAISDGRDNEQFF
TGTGCCATCAGTGATGGGCGGGACAATGAGCAGTTCTTC
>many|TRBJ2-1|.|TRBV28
CASGERAYSNEQFF
TGTGCCAGCGGGGAGCGGGCCTACAGCAATGAGCAGTTCTTC
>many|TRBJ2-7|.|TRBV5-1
CASSSGLPYEQYF
TGCGCCAGCAGCTCCGGACTCCCATACGAGCAGTACTTC
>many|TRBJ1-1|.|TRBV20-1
CSARDRVEAFF
TGCAGTGCTAGAGACAGGGTTGAAGCTTTCTTT
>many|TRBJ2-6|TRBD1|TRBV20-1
CSAQKGATSGANVLTF
TGCAGTGCTCAAAAGGGGGCTACTTCTGGGGCCAACGTCCTGACTTTC
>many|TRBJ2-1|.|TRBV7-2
CASSSSGQEGHYNEQFF
TGTGCCAGCAGCTCATCCGGACAGGAGGGGCACTACAATGAGCAGTTCTTC
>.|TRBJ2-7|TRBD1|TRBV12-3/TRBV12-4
CASSQTPGQGAGEQYF
TGTGCCAGCAGCCAAACCCCGGGACAGGGGGCGGGTGAGCAGTACTTC
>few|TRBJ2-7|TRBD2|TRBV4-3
CASSQGVAGGFEQYF
TGCGCCAGCAGCCAAGGGGTAGCGGGAGGGTTCGAGCAGTACTTC
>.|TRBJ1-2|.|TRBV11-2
CASSIQGEYGYTF
TGTGCCAGCAGCATACAGGGTGAATATGGCTACACCTTC
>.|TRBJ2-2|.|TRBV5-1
CASSLVWEQFTGELFF
TGCGCCAGCAGCTTGGTATGGGAACAGTTCACCGGGGAGCTGTTTTTT
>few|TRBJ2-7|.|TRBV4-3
CVSSQVRDKSHEQYF
TGCGTCAGCAGCCAGGTCCGGGATAAGTCCCACGAGCAGTACTTC
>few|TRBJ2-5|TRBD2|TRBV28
CASSPPSGTSGSGETQYF
TGTGCCAGCAGTCCCCCCTCCGGGACTAGCGGGAGTGGGGAGACCCAGTACTTC
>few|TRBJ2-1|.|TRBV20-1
CSARDLQFGGQANEQFF
TGCAGTGCTAGGGACCTACAATTTGGGGGGCAGGCGAATGAGCAGTTCTTC
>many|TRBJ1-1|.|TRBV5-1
CASRRAVGLNTEAFF
TGCGCCAGCCGGAGGGCAGTTGGACTGAACACTGAAGCTTTCTTT
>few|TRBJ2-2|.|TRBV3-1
CASSQELTLYTGELFF
TGTGCCAGCAGCCAAGAACTCACACTATACACCGGGGAGCTGTTTTTT
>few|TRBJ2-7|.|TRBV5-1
CASSLQGSGYEQYF
TGCGCCAGCAGCTTGCAGGGGAGCGGGTACGAGCAGTACTTC
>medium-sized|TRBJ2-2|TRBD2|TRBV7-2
CASSSGLAGALGELFF
TGTGCCAGCAGCTCGGGACTAGCGGGAGCTCTCGGGGAGCTGTTTTTT
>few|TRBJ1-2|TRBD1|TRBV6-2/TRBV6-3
CASRGTGERAYGYTF
TGTGCCAGCAGGGGCACAGGGGAGCGGGCCTATGGCTACACCTTC
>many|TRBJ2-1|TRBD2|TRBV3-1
CASSQVAGGPGNEQFF
TGTGCCAGCAGCCAAGTCGCGGGGGGGCCGGGAAATGAGCAGTTCTTC
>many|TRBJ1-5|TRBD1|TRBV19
CASTPRDSYNQPQHF
TGTGCCAGTACCCCACGGGACAGCTACAATCAGCCCCAGCATTTT
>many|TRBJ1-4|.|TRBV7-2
CASSPTGLTNEKLFF
TGTGCCAGCAGCCCCACAGGGCTTACTAATGAAAAACTGTTTTTT
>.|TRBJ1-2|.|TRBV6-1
CASRDLMAASYGYTF
TGTGCCAGCAGGGACCTAATGGCAGCGAGCTATGGCTACACCTTC
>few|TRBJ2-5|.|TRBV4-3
CASSHGLSQETQYF
TGCGCCAGCAGCCACGGACTATCCCAAGAGACCCAGTACTTC
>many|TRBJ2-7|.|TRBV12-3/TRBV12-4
CASSLGRDSYEQYF
TGTGCCAGCAGTTTAGGCAGGGATTCGTACGAGCAGTACTTC
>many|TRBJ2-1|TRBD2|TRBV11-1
CATSRGGGLAGSYNEQFF
TGTGCCACATCGCGCGGAGGGGGACTAGCGGGGTCCTACAATGAGCAGTTCTTC
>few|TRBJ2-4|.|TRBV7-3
CASSLTAGSKNIQYF
TGTGCCAGCAGCTTAACGGCAGGGTCCAAAAACATTCAGTACTTC
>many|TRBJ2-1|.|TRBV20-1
CSARDPARNNEQFF
TGCAGTGCTAGAGACCCAGCCCGGAACAATGAGCAGTTCTTC
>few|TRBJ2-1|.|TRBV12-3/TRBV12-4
CATQLGSRGYNEQFF
TGTGCCACCCAGTTGGGTAGCAGGGGTTACAATGAGCAGTTCTTC
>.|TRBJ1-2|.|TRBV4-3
CASSQDLSVGTNYGYTF
TGCGCCAGCAGCCAAGATTTATCGGTAGGGACCAACTATGGCTACACCTTC
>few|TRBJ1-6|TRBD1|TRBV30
CAWTLGQGGSPLHF
TGTGCCTGGACCCTCGGACAGGGAGGTTCACCCCTCCACTTT
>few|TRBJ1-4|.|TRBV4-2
CASSQPDREKLFF
TGTGCCAGCAGCCAACCCGACAGAGAAAAACTGTTTTTT
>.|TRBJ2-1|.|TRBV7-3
CASSPSGGGWNEQFF
TGTGCCAGCAGCCCCAGTGGGGGAGGATGGAATGAGCAGTTCTTC
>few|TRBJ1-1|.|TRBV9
CASSGQFRGTEAFF
TGTGCCAGCAGCGGACAATTCAGGGGAACTGAAGCTTTCTTT
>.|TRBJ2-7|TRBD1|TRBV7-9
CASSFPDRAEQYF
TGTGCCAGCAGCTTCCCCGACAGGGCCGAGCAGTACTTC
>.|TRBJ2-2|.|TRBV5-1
CASSLAASPTGELFF
TGCGCCAGCAGCTTGGCCGCTAGCCCCACCGGGGAGCTGTTTTTT
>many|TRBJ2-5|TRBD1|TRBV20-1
CSARLGDSQETQYF
TGCAGTGCTAGACTAGGGGACAGTCAAGAGACCCAGTACTTC
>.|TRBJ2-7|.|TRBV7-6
CASSSGPLEQYF
TGTGCCAGCAGCTCGGGACCCCTCGAGCAGTACTTC
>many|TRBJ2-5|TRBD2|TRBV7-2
CASSLVTSGGQETQYF
TGTGCCAGCAGCTTAGTTACTAGCGGGGGCCAAGAGACCCAGTACTTC
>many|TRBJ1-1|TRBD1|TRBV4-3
CASSQKTGAVNTEAFF
TGCGCCAGCAGCCAAAAAACAGGGGCGGTGAACACTGAAGCTTTCTTT
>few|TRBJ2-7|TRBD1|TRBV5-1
CASSLSQGAEQYF
TGCGCCAGCAGCTTGTCCCAGGGGGCCGAGCAGTACTTC
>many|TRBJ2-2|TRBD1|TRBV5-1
CASSFRGLAAGELFF
TGCGCCAGCAGCTTTAGGGGGCTGGCGGCCGGGGAGCTGTTTTTT
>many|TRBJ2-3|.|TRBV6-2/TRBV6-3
CASSPPQASDTQYF
TGTGCCAGCAGTCCACCCCAGGCCTCTGATACGCAGTATTTT
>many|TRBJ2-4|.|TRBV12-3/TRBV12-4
CASSLVGTAKNIQYF
TGTGCCAGCAGTTTAGTAGGGACGGCCAAAAACATTCAGTACTTC
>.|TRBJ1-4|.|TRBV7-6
CASSLGYPEGEKLFF
TGTGCCAGCAGCTTAGGATACCCCGAGGGGGAAAAACTGTTTTTT